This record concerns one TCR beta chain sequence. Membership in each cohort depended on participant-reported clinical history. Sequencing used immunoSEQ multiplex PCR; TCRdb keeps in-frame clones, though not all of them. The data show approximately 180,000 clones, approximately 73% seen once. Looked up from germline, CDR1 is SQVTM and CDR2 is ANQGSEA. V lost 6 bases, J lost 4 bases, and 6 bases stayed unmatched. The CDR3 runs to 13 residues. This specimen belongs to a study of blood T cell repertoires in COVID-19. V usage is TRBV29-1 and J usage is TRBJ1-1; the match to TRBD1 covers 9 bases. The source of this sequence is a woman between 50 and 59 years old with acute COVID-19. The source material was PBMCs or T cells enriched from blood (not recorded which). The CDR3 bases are TGCAGCGTAAACAGGGGGCTAGGCACTGAAGCTTTCTTT. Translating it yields CSVNRGLGTEAFF.